The present T cell receptor beta chain was sequenced within a study of T cell responses to AZD1222 COVID-19 vaccine. Turning to the study itself: Samples with a second dose at about 4 or about 12 weeks were pooled together.

Sequenced by immunoSEQ multiplex PCR; TCRdb stores in-frame clones only, minus some. There are 90,000 to 95,000 clones in the sample; approximately 90% occur only once, and 22% lies in the top ten. Overall study findings and caveats: Seropositive at baseline were only 5 to 7 AZD1222 recipients.

As regards this clone: Its antigen is not identified.

Germline V gene lookup returns CDR1 MNHNY and CDR2 SVGAGI (reference sequence). The CDR3 is made up of 14 amino acids. V was cut by 2 bases and J by 1 base, with 8 bases left in between. The sequence came from an adult in good health. This sample comprised peripheral blood, obtained on day 0 of AZD1222 vaccination. This chain joins TRBV6-6 and TRBJ1-1, with D possibly matching TRBD1 (5 bases). This chain's CDR3 is CASSYPQGNTEAFF. In DNA form, the CDR3 reads TGTGCCAGCAGTTACCCTCAGGGGAACACTGAAGCTTTCTTT.